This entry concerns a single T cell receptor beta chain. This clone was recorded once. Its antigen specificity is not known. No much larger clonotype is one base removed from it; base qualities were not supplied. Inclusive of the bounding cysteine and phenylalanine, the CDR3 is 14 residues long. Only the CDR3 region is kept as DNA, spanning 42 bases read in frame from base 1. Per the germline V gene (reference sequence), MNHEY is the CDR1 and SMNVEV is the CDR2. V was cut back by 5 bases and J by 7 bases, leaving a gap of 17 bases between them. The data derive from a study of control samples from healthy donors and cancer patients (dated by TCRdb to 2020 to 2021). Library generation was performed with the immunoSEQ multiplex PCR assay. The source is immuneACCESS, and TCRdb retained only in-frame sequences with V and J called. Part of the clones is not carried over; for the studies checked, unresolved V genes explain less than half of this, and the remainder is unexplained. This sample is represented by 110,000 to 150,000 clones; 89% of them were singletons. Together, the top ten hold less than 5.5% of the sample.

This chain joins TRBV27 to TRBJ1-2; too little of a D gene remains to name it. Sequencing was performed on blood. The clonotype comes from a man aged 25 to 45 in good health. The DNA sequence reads TGTGCCAGCAGTCCAAACCCACCACCTATTGGCTACACCTTC. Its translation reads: CASSPNPPPIGYTF.